This is a list of T cell receptor beta chains from one sample in a study of blood T cell repertoires in COVID-19. Clones were read by immunoSEQ multiplex PCR, and TCRdb kept only the in-frame ones, dropping some. Altogether 60,000 to 85,000 clones are present, about 74% being singletons, with the ten largest covering approximately 2.4%. Sequencing was performed on peripheral blood. Source of these receptors: a human donor with acute or convalescent COVID-19. The donor label of this sample is uncertain. Both conserved end residues are part of each CDR3. A D gene is named only where the DNA matches it firmly. Size is omitted from some rows. Given values are once, few, many or a class for expanded clones.

clone_size j_call v_call d_call cdr3_nt cdr3_aa
- TRBJ1-1 TRBV7-8 TRBD1 TGTGCCAGCAGCCCTCGACAGGGAGGCACTGAAGCTTTCTTT CASSPRQGGTEAFF
- TRBJ2-3 TRBV11-2 TRBD2 TGTGCCAGTAAACCGGGACTAGGAACAGATACGCAGTATTTT CASKPGLGTDTQYF
- TRBJ2-5 TRBV2 - TGTGCCAGCAGTGAAGGGCGGCAGGGTGGAGAGACCCAGTACTTC CASSEGRQGGETQYF
- TRBJ2-5 TRBV7-2 - TGTGCCAGCAGCTATAGACAGGCTCAAGAGACCCAGTACTTC CASSYRQAQETQYF
few TRBJ2-1 TRBV19 - TGTGCCAGTACGGCAGGGCCCCTCTCCTACAATGAGCAGTTCTTC CASTAGPLSYNEQFF
once TRBJ2-5 TRBV15 TRBD2 TGTGCCACCAGCAGCCACGGGGGGCAAGAGACCCAGTACTTC CATSSHGGQETQYF
- TRBJ2-3 TRBV6-2/TRBV6-3 TRBD2 TGTGCCAGCAGTTCCCGTCAAGCGGGGGGGCCTACGCAGTATTTT CASSSRQAGGPTQYF
- TRBJ2-5 TRBV7-3 - TGTGCCAGCAGCCCCTTCAGTGGGGGAGGAAGGGAGACCCAGTACTTC CASSPFSGGGRETQYF
- TRBJ1-3 TRBV10-3 - TGTGCCATCAGTCGACAGGCGAGCTCTGGAAACACCATATATTTT CAISRQASSGNTIYF
few TRBJ1-2 TRBV18 - TGTGCCAGCTCACCAGTCGACGAAGCGGGAAGCTACACCTTC CASSPVDEAGSYTF
- TRBJ2-2 TRBV6-1 TRBD2 TGTGCCAGCAGTGAAAAGCCAGCGGGGGGAGTGAACACCGGGGAGCTGTTTTTT CASSEKPAGGVNTGELFF
- TRBJ1-4 TRBV18 - TGTGCCAGCTCACCTACAGGGACGGCTAATGAAAAACTGTTTTTT CASSPTGTANEKLFF
- TRBJ2-7 TRBV5-6 TRBD2 TGTGCCAGCAGCTTGGGCGGGAGGGACTACGAGCAGTACTTC CASSLGGRDYEQYF
- TRBJ2-2 TRBV4-2 TRBD2 TGTGCCAGCGAAGCCGGGGGACTAGGCCACACCGGGGAGCTGTTTTTT CASEAGGLGHTGELFF
- TRBJ1-5 TRBV6-6 TRBD1 TGTGCCAGCCAGACAGGGGGCTCTCAGCCCCAGCATTTT CASQTGGSQPQHF
- TRBJ2-7 TRBV5-4 TRBD1 TGTGCCAGCAGCTTGGAACAGGGGCGATCCTACGAGCAGTACTTC CASSLEQGRSYEQYF
- TRBJ2-5 TRBV7-2 - TGTGCCAGCAGCTCCGGGTCGAAAGAGACCCAGTACTTC CASSSGSKETQYF
few TRBJ2-7 TRBV6-5 - TGTGCCAGCTCCTCGGGGGTCCGGCACGAGCAGTACTTC CASSSGVRHEQYF
- TRBJ2-1 TRBV5-1 TRBD2 TGCGCCAGCAGCTCGCTAGCGGCGAACAATGAGCAGTTCTTC CASSSLAANNEQFF
- TRBJ2-3 TRBV28 TRBD1 TGTGCCAGCAGCCCCAGACAGGGATGGGGCACAGATACGCAGTATTTT CASSPRQGWGTDTQYF
- TRBJ1-2 TRBV10-2 - TGCGCCAGCAGTGTTTTACTCGGGGCTAACTATGGCTACACCTTC CASSVLLGANYGYTF
- TRBJ2-7 TRBV19 TRBD1 TGTGCCAGTAACAGGGGGCCAGTAAGTGGGAAGACCTACGAGCAGTACTTC CASNRGPVSGKTYEQYF
once TRBJ1-3 TRBV6-5 - TGTGCCAGCAGGACGGACGGGAACGTTTACACCATATATTTT CASRTDGNVYTIYF
few TRBJ1-6 TRBV15 TRBD1 TGTGCCACCAGCAGCGCCGGGACAGGACAAATTAATTCACCCCTCCACTTT CATSSAGTGQINSPLHF
- TRBJ2-1 TRBV28 TRBD2 TGTGCCAGCAGTTTAATGGGACTAGCCCGGGGGGATGAGCAGTTCTTC CASSLMGLARGDEQFF
- TRBJ2-2 TRBV27 TRBD1 TGTGCCAGTCAGGACAGGACCGGGGAGCTGTTTTTT CASQDRTGELFF
- TRBJ2-5 TRBV2 TRBD1 TGTGCCAGCACCCTCCCAGGGGGTATGCGAGAGACCCAGTACTTC CASTLPGGMRETQYF
- TRBJ1-5 TRBV6-5 - TGTGCCAGCAGGGGGGGGAGCGTTGGCAATCAGCCCCAGCATTTT CASRGGSVGNQPQHF
few TRBJ2-3 TRBV3-1/TRBV3-2 - TGTGCCAGCAGCCGGGACTCATCTAGCACAGATACGCAGTATTTT CASSRDSSSTDTQYF
- TRBJ1-1 TRBV28 TRBD1 TGTGCCAGCAGAACTCCCGGGACAGGGGTTATGAACACTGAAGCTTTCTTT CASRTPGTGVMNTEAFF
- TRBJ2-3 TRBV11-2 - TGTGCCAGCAGCTTAGATCGTCTCACAGATACGCAGTATTTT CASSLDRLTDTQYF
- TRBJ2-3 TRBV5-4 - TGTGCCAGCAGCCACCCCGGGGATACGCAGTATTTT CASSHPGDTQYF
few TRBJ1-6 TRBV5-4 TRBD1 TGTGCCAGCAGCTTGGCTGGGACAGGATTTAATTCACCCCTCCACTTT CASSLAGTGFNSPLHF
- TRBJ1-2 TRBV19 TRBD1 TGTGCCAGTACGGACAGGTTTGTTGGCTACACCTTC CASTDRFVGYTF
once TRBJ2-1 TRBV19 - TGTGCCAGTAGGGGGGGGCGGGAGCAGTTCTTC CASRGGREQFF
- TRBJ2-1 TRBV28 TRBD2 TGTGCCAGCACCCCCCGGGGGGACGGTGAGCAGTTCTTC CASTPRGDGEQFF
few TRBJ1-5 TRBV12-3/TRBV12-4 TRBD1 TGTGCCAGCAGTTTGGGACAGAATCAGCCCCAGCATTTT CASSLGQNQPQHF
- TRBJ2-2 TRBV6-4 TRBD1 TGTGCCAGCAGCCGGACAGGCGACACCGGGGAGCTGTTTTTT CASSRTGDTGELFF
many TRBJ1-1 TRBV29-1 - TGCAGCGTTGAACGTTCGGGGAACACTGAAGCTTTCTTT CSVERSGNTEAFF
- TRBJ1-3 TRBV7-2 - TGTGCCAGCAGCTTAGATCCCCTCGGGGGTACCATATATTTT CASSLDPLGGTIYF
- TRBJ2-5 TRBV5-5 TRBD2 TGTGCCAGCAGCTTGGCTGGGGGAGCGGGAGGCGAGACCCAGTACTTC CASSLAGGAGGETQYF
- TRBJ1-5 TRBV28 - TGTGCCAGCAGTGACAGGTTGAATCAGCCCCAGCATTTT CASSDRLNQPQHF
- TRBJ2-2 TRBV27 TRBD2 TGTGCCAGCAGTTTATTGCCTAGCGGGGCGGGAATCTGGACCGGGGAGCTGTTTTTT CASSLLPSGAGIWTGELFF
once TRBJ1-5 TRBV19 TRBD1 TGTGCCAGTAGTAGTATGGGACAGGGGGCCGGGGGCAATCAGCCCCAGCATTTT CASSSMGQGAGGNQPQHF
- TRBJ2-1 TRBV5-1 TRBD2 TGCGCCAGCAGCTTGGCCAGAACTAGCGGGGGACTGTGGAATGAGCAGTTCTTC CASSLARTSGGLWNEQFF